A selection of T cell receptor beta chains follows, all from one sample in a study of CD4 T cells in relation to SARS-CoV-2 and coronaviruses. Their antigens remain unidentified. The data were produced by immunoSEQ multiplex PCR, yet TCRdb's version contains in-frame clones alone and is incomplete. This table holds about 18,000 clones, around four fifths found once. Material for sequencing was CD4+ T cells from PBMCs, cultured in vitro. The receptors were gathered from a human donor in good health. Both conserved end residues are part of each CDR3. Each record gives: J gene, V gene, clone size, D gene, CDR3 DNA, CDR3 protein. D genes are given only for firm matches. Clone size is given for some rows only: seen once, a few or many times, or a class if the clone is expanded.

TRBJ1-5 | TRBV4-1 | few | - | TGCGCCAGCAGCCAACCCAGGGAGGGGAATAGCAATCAGCCCCAGCATTTT | CASSQPREGNSNQPQHF
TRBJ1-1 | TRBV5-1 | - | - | TGCGCCAGCAGCTTGGTCCCCGGGAGCACTGAAGCTTTCTTT | CASSLVPGSTEAFF
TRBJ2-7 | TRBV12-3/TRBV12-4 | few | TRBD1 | TGTGCCAGCAGCCCGGGACAGTGGTCCGAGCAGTACTTC | CASSPGQWSEQYF
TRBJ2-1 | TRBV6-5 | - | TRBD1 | TGTGCCAGCAGTAAGGGGGACAGCAATTACAATGAGCAGTTCTTC | CASSKGDSNYNEQFF
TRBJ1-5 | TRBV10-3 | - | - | TGTGCCATCAGTACGGGAGCGATCGGCGCTAGCAATCAGCCCCAGCATTTT | CAISTGAIGASNQPQHF
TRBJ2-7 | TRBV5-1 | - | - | TGCGCCAGCACGAGGGAGCCCACCTACGAGCAGTACTTC | CASTREPTYEQYF
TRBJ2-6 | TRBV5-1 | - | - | TGCGCCAGCAGCTTGGTCCAGATCTCTGGGGCCAACGTCCTGACTTTC | CASSLVQISGANVLTF
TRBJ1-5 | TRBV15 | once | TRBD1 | TGTGCCACCAGCGGAACAGGGGGCTTAGGCAATCAGCCCCAGCATTTT | CATSGTGGLGNQPQHF
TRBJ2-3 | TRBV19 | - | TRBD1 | TGTGCCAGTAGTATTCTCGGACAGGTGTCCGATACGCAGTATTTT | CASSILGQVSDTQYF
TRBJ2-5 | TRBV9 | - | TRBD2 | TGTGCCAGCACCCGACTAGCGGGAGGGCAAGAGACCCAGTACTTC | CASTRLAGGQETQYF
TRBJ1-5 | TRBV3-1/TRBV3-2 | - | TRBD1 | TGTGCCAGCAGCCAGTGGACAGGCTATAGCAATCAGCCCCAGCATTTT | CASSQWTGYSNQPQHF
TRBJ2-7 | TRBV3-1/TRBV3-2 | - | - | TGTGCCAGCAGCCTGTTCGAGGGGGGTCGCTCCTACGAGCAGTACTTC | CASSLFEGGRSYEQYF
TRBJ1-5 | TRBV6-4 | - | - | TGTGCCAGCAGTGCGTCAACTCAGGGCAATCAGCCCCAGCATTTT | CASSASTQGNQPQHF
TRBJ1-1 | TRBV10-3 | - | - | TGTGCCATCACCGACAGGAAAAGACACACTGAAGCTTTCTTT | CAITDRKRHTEAFF
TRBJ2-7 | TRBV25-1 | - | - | TGTGCCAGCAGTGAGAGAACAGCCGGGGCCTACGAGCAGTACTTC | CASSERTAGAYEQYF
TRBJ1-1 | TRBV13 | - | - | TGTGCCAGCAGCTTAGCACCGTCAATCTGGGCTTTCTTT | CASSLAPSIWAFF
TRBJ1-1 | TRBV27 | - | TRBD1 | TGTGCCAGCAGTCAGGGGGCCAAAAGGGACGGTGAAGCTTTCTTT | CASSQGAKRDGEAFF
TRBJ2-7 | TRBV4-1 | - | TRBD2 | TGCGCCAGCAGCCAAGATCTAGCGGGGTCCTACGAGCAGTACTTC | CASSQDLAGSYEQYF
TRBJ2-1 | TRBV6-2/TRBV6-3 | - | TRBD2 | TGTGCCAGCAGTTACCCGACCGGCGGGAGTGAGCAGTTCTTC | CASSYPTGGSEQFF
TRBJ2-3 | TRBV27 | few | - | TGTGCCAGCAGCCGTACGCCAGGGTTTACAGATACGCAGTATTTT | CASSRTPGFTDTQYF
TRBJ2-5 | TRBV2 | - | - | TGTGCCAGCATGGAGGGCCGAGGGAGAGAGACCCAGTACTTC | CASMEGRGRETQYF
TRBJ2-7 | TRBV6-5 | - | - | TGTGCCAGCAGTACCCACTACGAGCAGTACTTC | CASSTHYEQYF
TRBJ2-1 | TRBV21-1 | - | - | TGTGCCAGCACCGGACATGTTCAGGATGAGCAGTTCTTC | CASTGHVQDEQFF
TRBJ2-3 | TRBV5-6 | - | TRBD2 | TGTGCCAGCAGCTGGGGACTAGCGGGAGGGCCCACAGATACGCAGTATTTT | CASSWGLAGGPTDTQYF
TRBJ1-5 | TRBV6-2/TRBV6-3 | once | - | TGTGCCAGCAGTTACGGGGGCAATCAGCCCCAGCATTTT | CASSYGGNQPQHF
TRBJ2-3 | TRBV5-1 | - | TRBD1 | TGCGCCAGCAGCTTAGGACAGGGGCAGCCAGATACGCAGTATTTT | CASSLGQGQPDTQYF
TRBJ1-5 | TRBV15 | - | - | TGTGCCACCAGCTCCCAGGGCAATCAGCCCCAGCATTTT | CATSSQGNQPQHF
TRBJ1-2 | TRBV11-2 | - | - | TGTGCCAGCAGCCTACGTCGCGGGACGGGCTACATGGTCTTC | CASSLRRGTGYMVF
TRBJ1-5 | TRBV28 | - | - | TGTGCCAGCAGTTTATCGGGGTCAGTGCAGCCCCAGCATTTT | CASSLSGSVQPQHF